One and the same sample provided the 2 T cell receptor beta chains below, sequenced in a study of cytomegalovirus exposure and HLA in healthy donors. Data came from immunoSEQ multiplex PCR; TCRdb stores just in-frame clones and leaves some out. The sample contains tens of thousands of clones, 94% of which appear only once. Sequencing was performed on PBMCs. The receptors derive from a man in his late teens or twenties in good health and CMV-seropositive.

V usage is TRBV4-2 and J usage is TRBJ2-7, with TRBD1 identical over 10 bases. With V trimmed by 0 bases and J by 3 bases, 5 bases remained unmatched. The CDR3 runs to 16 residues. CDR1 is LGHNA, CDR2 YNFKEQ, per germline. The CDR3 region is CASSQDLDRGFYEQYF. The CDR3 coding sequence is TGTGCCAGCAGCCAAGATTTGGACAGGGGGTTCTACGAGCAGTACTTC.

This clone was detected only once. The CDR3: CASSVQNNEQFF. In DNA, the CDR3 is TGTGCCAGCAGCGTACAGAACAATGAGCAGTTCTTC. The chain combines TRBV9 with TRBJ2-1; D uncertain. V lost 1 base to trimming and J lost 5 bases, with 4 bases between them. Germline V CDR1 and CDR2: SGDLS, YYNGEE. The length of the CDR3 is 12 residues.